The entry that follows covers one TCR beta chain sequence. The sample belongs to a study of blood T cells in healthy people across ages. Primed by a sample-barcoded 5' primer and a J-beta primer mix, a second PCR proceeded for 7 to 11 cycles. Every single cDNA molecule received a tag from a template-switch adaptor with 12 random nucleotides. Any given sample supplied a minimum of 2.5 million CDR3-containing paired-end reads. In TCRdb, the 5' RACE reads were re-called with MiXCR into one record per CDR3 protein. The sample lists roughly 1,300,000 distinct CDR3 sequences, 59% occurring once. Healthy Caucasian individuals from Russia aged roughly 6 to 90 served as donors. Trimming took 5 bases from V and 1 from J, leaving 6 bases between them. Germline V gene data show CDR1 as SGHRS and CDR2 as YFSETQ. The CDR3 totals 13 residues.

The sequenced material came from blood. The chain uses TRBV5-1 and TRBJ2-2; D remains ambiguous. This receptor was obtained from a man aged 18 to 30 in good health. The CDR3 protein is CASSKGNTGELFF. As DNA, the CDR3 is TGCGCCAGCAGTAAGGGGAACACCGGGGAGCTGTTTTTT.